The clone carrying this TCR beta chain was picked up many times. Its antigen is undetermined. This entry comes from a study of T cells in Graves' hyperthyroidism and ophthalmopathy. Study-level findings and limits: Ophthalmopathy could be told apart from stable hyperthyroidism with a 13 V-J model.

CDR3 length: 14 amino acids. Trimming cost V 3 bases and J 6 bases; bases outside gene matches: 5. Template material for amplifying TCR beta CDR3 regions consisted of RNA transcripts. The primer set for the first-round RT-PCR of the TCR CDR3 was HTBI. TCRdb recomputed calls from the multiplex PCR reads with MiXCR, one row per CDR3 protein. In the table there are some 490,000 distinct CDR3 sequences, approximately 23% of which are singletons. The genes are TRBV12-3 or TRBV12-4 and TRBJ2-7, with 10 nucleotides matching TRBD2. This sequence originates from a woman in her 70s with Graves' ophthalmopathy. Sequencing was carried out using blood. The CDR3 sequence: CASSFSSGRVEQYF. The CDR3 DNA follows: TGTGCCAGCAGTTTTTCTAGCGGGAGAGTCGAGCAGTACTTC.